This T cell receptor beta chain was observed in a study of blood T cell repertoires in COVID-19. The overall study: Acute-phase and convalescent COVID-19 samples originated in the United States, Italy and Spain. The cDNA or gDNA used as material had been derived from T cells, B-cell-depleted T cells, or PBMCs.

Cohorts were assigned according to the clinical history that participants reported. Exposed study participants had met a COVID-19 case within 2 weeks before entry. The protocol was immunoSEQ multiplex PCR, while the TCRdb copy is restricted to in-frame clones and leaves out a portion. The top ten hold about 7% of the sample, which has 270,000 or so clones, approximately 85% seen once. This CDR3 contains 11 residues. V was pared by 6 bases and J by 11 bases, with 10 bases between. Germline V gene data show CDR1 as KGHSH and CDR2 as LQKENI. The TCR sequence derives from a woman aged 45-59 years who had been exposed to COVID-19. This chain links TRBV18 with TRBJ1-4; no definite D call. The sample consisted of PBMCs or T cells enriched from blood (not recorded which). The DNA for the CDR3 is TGTGCCAGCTCTCTTGGAGAGAAACTGTTTTTT. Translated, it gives CASSLGEKLFF.